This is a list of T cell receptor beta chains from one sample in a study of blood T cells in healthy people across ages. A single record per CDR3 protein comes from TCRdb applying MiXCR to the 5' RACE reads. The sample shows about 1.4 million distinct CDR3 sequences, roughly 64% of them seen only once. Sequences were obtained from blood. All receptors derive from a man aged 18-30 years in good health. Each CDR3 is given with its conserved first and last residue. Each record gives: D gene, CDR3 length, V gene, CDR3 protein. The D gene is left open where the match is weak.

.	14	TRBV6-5	CASSYQGRDYGYTF
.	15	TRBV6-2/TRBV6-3	CASSYSQQAPYEQYF
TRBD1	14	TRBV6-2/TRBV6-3	CASSTNRQGHGYTF
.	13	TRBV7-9	CASSPSRQDEAFF
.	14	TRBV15	CATSTQGSQETQYF
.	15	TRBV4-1	CASSQDIDPLGEQYF
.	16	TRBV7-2	CASSLALGGGDGELFF
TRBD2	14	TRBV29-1	CSVQGLKERGEQYF
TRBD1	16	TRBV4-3	CASSQELATGANEQFF
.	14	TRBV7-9	CASSLEHTTDTQYF
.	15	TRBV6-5	CASSYSWEGGQPQHF
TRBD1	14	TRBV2	CASSEVLQGAEQYF
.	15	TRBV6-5	CASSYGRVRLNEQFF
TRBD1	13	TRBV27	CASSLGQGTAAFF
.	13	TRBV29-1	CSVEGGQVHEQYF
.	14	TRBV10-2	CASSPGVRDTEAFF
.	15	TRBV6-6	CASSPTGYANYEQYF
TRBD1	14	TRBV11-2	CASSLVQGQGEQFF
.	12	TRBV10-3	CAISERDQPQHF
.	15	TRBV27	CASSASAPEVNEQFF
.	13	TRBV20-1	CSAPDGMNTEAFF
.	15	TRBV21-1	CASSKGDRSSYEQYF
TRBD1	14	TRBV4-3	CASSQGQTYNEQFF
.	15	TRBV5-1	CASSSTSLTYNEQFF